This T cell receptor beta chain comes out of a study of beta chain features in type 1 diabetes (dated by TCRdb to the late 2010s). Looking at the study overall: Patients and healthy donors did not differ in mean age, gender distribution, total cell number or subset yield. Across all samples, 107,917,701 sorted cells were examined, and cell number per subset correlated strongly with RNA yield. The study compared TCRB repertoires of sorted circulating CD4+ T cell subsets between recently diagnosed type 1 diabetes patients and matched healthy donors. Regulatory and stem cell-like memory subsets were obtained from only 8 patients and roughly 8 healthy donors, while naive and central memory subsets were obtained from all 30 or so donors. Points the paper makes about the study in general: At VDJ recombination sites, patients with type 1 diabetes made fewer insertions and deleted more nucleotides, a pattern implying thymic rearrangement abnormalities. Naive, central memory and regulatory TCRB repertoires appeared to be more alike among patients than among healthy donors. Shorter templates might be favored by PCR, yet because patient and control samples were amplified and corrected together, any such skew would affect both groups equally. Because cDNA was sequenced instead of genomic DNA, highly expressing activated cells could be over-represented, though the groups showed no difference in activation or CD3 levels. In all four CD4+ subsets, TCRB CDR3 length was moderately but significantly shorter in type 1 diabetes patients. Because the HLA sub-analyses included only small numbers of individuals, any influence of HLA type on TCRB rearrangement was left unresolved.

V is pared back by 1 base and J by 3 bases, with 6 bases lying between the germline termini. The CDR3 goes from the cysteine to the phenylalanine over 14 residues. Of the read, only the CDR3 DNA is kept; its 42 bases are in frame from base 1. Looking up the germline V gene (reference sequence) yields CDR1 LNHNV and CDR2 YYDKDF. The entire isolated RNA was reverse transcribed using the High Capacity cDNA Reverse Transcription Kit, and thus expressed TCRB transcripts were sequenced. Survey-depth immunoSEQ sequencing was performed on stem cell-like memory T cell samples, with an average of about 1 million total reads per sample. Sorted cells were lysed in RLT buffer and RNA was extracted with DNase-treated RNeasy Micro or Mini kits, depending on cell number. Each cell subset was processed separately to prevent cross-contamination, with patient and healthy donor samples processed together. The immunoSEQ multiplex PCR was used to amplify TCRB sequences from cDNA, generating 87-bp fragments that spanned the CDR3 region. The amplicons were sequenced using the Illumina HiSeq platform. The original methods were these. Synthetic template baselines were used to correct PCR bias computationally, reads within Hamming distance 2 were collapsed, and singletons that could not be merged were discarded. Reads were aligned to IMGT to assign V, D and J genes, CDR3 length, and insertions or deletions at six rearrangement sites. Within each subset, clonotype counts were normalized to sorted cell number, after which true diversity and Gini coefficients were computed with the tcR R package. The overlap coefficient, calculated on TCRB nucleotide sequences, was used to measure repertoire sharing. TCRdb mirrors the immuneACCESS table, restricted to in-frame sequences. Some clones are absent from its copies; in checked studies, under half trace to an unresolved V gene, and the reason for the others is unknown. The V and J calls and clone size are taken from that table; D and trimming were inferred from the DNA. For this sample there are some 100,000 clones; approximately 39% appear just once. The top ten constitute about 0.063% of the sample.

As for this clone: Its antigen target is currently unknown. The record has no base qualities; no much larger clone is one base away.

From each donor, a single peripheral blood sample of approximately 120 mL on average was drawn into heparinised tubes. A BD FACSAria II and a panel including CD45RO, CCR7, CD25, CD127, CD95 and CD27 were used to sort naive, central memory, regulatory and stem cell-like memory CD4+ T cells. Every sorted population had a purity above 98%. PBMCs were separated immediately by Lymphoprep density gradient centrifugation and were stained directly, without being cultured. Samples were stained and sorted in pairs, with one healthy donor and one patient per experiment, so that batch effects were minimized. The sequence joins TRBV15 to TRBJ1-4, with the D gene too uncertain to name. This receptor was identified in a woman between 18 and 29 years old in good health. Sequencing was done on a sample of stem cell memory CD4+ T cells from blood. What this sample's cell subset or site label stands for: stem cell-like memory CD4+ T cells. Here the CDR3 is given as CATSRVAANEKLFF. The bases are TGTGCCACCAGCAGAGTGGCTGCTAATGAAAAACTGTTTTTT.